A selection of T cell receptor beta chains follows, all from one sample in a study of early T cells in non-severe SARS-CoV-2 infection. TCRdb processed the 5' RACE reads anew with MiXCR; each CDR3 protein has one entry. This table has some 75,000 distinct CDR3 sequences, around 15% appearing once. The sample consisted of whole blood. These receptor sequences come from an adult who was a healthcare worker with PCR-confirmed SARS-CoV-2 infection or an uninfected control (not recorded which). The CDR3 runs from the conserved cysteine through the conserved F or W. The D gene is left open where the match is weak. Clone size is shown for a subset of rows, as once, few, many or a class of expanded clone.

TRBV9	TRBJ2-1	.	.	CASSVGESNEQFF	TGTGCCAGCAGCGTCGGTGAGTCTAATGAGCAGTTCTTC
TRBV7-8	TRBJ2-1	few	.	CASSLDRAARNEQFF	TGTGCCAGCAGCTTAGACCGGGCGGCCCGCAATGAGCAGTTCTTC
TRBV7-9	TRBJ2-3	.	TRBD2	CASSKRGLAGVDTQYF	TGTGCCAGCAGCAAGCGGGGACTAGCGGGTGTGGATACGCAGTATTTT
TRBV5-1	TRBJ1-2	medium-sized	.	CASSFTGYYGYTF	TGCGCCAGCAGCTTTACAGGATACTATGGCTACACCTTC
TRBV30	TRBJ2-3	few	TRBD2	CAWSVPAGVTDTQYF	TGTGCCTGGAGTGTACCAGCGGGGGTTACAGATACGCAGTATTTT
TRBV7-8	TRBJ1-1	.	.	CASSSQEVTEAFF	TGTGCCAGCAGCTCCCAAGAAGTGACTGAAGCTTTCTTT
TRBV19	TRBJ2-1	.	.	CASSINYRFLHNEQFF	TGTGCCAGTAGTATTAATTATAGGTTTTTACACAATGAGCAGTTCTTC
TRBV12-3/TRBV12-4	TRBJ2-3	few	TRBD1	CASRLPGQGITDTQYF	TGTGCCAGCCGCCTGCCGGGACAGGGGATTACGGATACGCAGTATTTT
TRBV6-6	TRBJ1-6	.	.	CASSLPGHSNPYSPLHF	TGTGCCAGCAGTTTGCCGGGCCACTCGAATCCATATTCACCCCTCCACTTT
TRBV7-9	TRBJ1-1	few	.	CASSNRRIEAFF	TGTGCCAGCAGCAACAGGAGAATAGAAGCTTTCTTT
TRBV25-1	TRBJ2-6	many	TRBD2	CASSREGTGANVLTF	TGTGCCAGCAGTCGGGAGGGGACTGGGGCCAACGTCCTGACTTTC
TRBV2	TRBJ2-2	few	.	CASKPNPSGELFF	TGTGCCAGCAAACCAAACCCCTCTGGGGAGCTGTTTTTT
TRBV2	TRBJ1-5	few	.	CASRDRDRLSNQPQHF	TGTGCCAGCAGGGACCGAGACCGGCTTAGCAATCAGCCCCAGCATTTT
TRBV5-1	TRBJ1-3	.	.	CASSSGGPGNTIYF	TGCGCCAGCAGCTCGGGGGGGCCTGGAAACACCATATATTTT
TRBV5-4	TRBJ2-5	many	.	CASSLPGETQYF	TGTGCCAGCAGCTTGCCGGGAGAGACCCAGTACTTC
TRBV6-6	TRBJ2-2	many	.	CASLKGTLSTGELFF	TGTGCCAGCCTCAAAGGGACCCTCTCCACCGGGGAGCTGTTTTTT
TRBV10-3	TRBJ1-2	.	.	CAIRDPPLGGYTF	TGTGCCATCAGGGACCCCCCCTTGGGAGGCTACACCTTC
TRBV12-3/TRBV12-4	TRBJ2-4	.	.	CASSLGGGNIQYF	TGTGCCAGCAGTTTAGGTGGGGGAAACATTCAGTACTTC
TRBV20-1	TRBJ2-5	many	.	CSAGVWGQETQYF	TGCAGTGCTGGGGTGTGGGGCCAAGAGACCCAGTACTTC
TRBV20-1	TRBJ2-1	many	TRBD1	CSAIDRASYNEQFF	TGCAGTGCTATAGACAGGGCTTCCTACAATGAGCAGTTCTTC
TRBV29-1	TRBJ1-1	.	.	CSVDNTEAFF	TGCAGCGTGGATAACACTGAAGCTTTCTTT
TRBV7-8	TRBJ2-6	.	.	CASRFPAANVLTF	TGTGCCAGCAGATTTCCCGCGGCCAACGTCCTGACTTTC
TRBV7-9	TRBJ2-1	.	TRBD2	CASSRVAGGRNEQFF	TGTGCCAGCAGCCGGGTAGCGGGGGGGCGCAATGAGCAGTTCTTC
TRBV27	TRBJ1-5	few	.	CASSLRGWGQPQHF	TGTGCCAGCAGTTTGCGGGGGTGGGGTCAGCCCCAGCATTTT
TRBV3-1	TRBJ2-7	many	TRBD1	CASSPQTGSNEQYF	TGTGCCAGCAGCCCCCAGACAGGGTCGAACGAGCAGTACTTC
TRBV29-1	TRBJ2-7	many	TRBD1	CSVEGDSPYEQYF	TGCAGCGTTGAAGGGGACAGTCCATACGAGCAGTACTTC
TRBV2	TRBJ1-1	.	.	CASKSGAYTEAFF	TGTGCCAGCAAGAGTGGGGCGTACACTGAAGCTTTCTTT
TRBV5-5	TRBJ1-5	many	.	CASRGFSNQPQHF	TGTGCCAGCAGGGGATTTAGCAATCAGCCCCAGCATTTT
TRBV2	TRBJ2-7	many	TRBD1	CATRTGPDEQYF	TGTGCCACCCGGACAGGTCCGGACGAGCAGTACTTC
TRBV20-1	TRBJ2-5	.	TRBD2	CSANPYSGGGETQYF	TGCAGTGCTAACCCCTATAGCGGGGGTGGAGAGACCCAGTACTTC
TRBV20-1	TRBJ2-1	many	.	CSARDRRVEQFF	TGCAGTGCTAGAGATCGTCGGGTAGAGCAGTTCTTC